This T cell receptor (beta chain) was captured by sequencing in a study of neurological immune-mediated disorders. This clonotype came up a few times. Its matching antigen is unknown. The cDNA came from 5'RACE, which used 10-nucleotide random UMIs. TCRdb re-derived calls from the 5' RACE reads in MiXCR, one entry per CDR3 protein. The sample records fewer than 90,000 distinct CDR3 sequences, under 13% being singletons. Study results and limitations: Falling below healthy controls, multiple sclerosis showed the least TCR clonal expansion, while HTLV-1-associated myelopathy showed the most.

Germline V CDR1 and CDR2: MNHEY, SVGAGI. V shed 8 bases and J 8 bases; nucleotides not matched to a gene: 5. The CDR3 is 12 residues long. 2 million PBMCs stored at -80 C were the source of the unsorted libraries. The sequence was collected from a man between 40 and 49 years old in good health. The sample taken for sequencing was PBMCs. The V gene is TRBV6-5, the J gene TRBJ2-1, with TRBD2 matching 8 bases. This chain's CDR3 is CASRGRSDEQFF. As DNA, the CDR3 is TGTGCCAGCCGCGGGAGGAGCGATGAGCAGTTCTTC.